A selection of T cell receptor beta chains follows, all from one sample in a study of T-cell reconstitution after alpha-beta-depleted transplantation in children. One entry per CDR3 protein, called by TCRdb with MiXCR from the PCR reads. The repertoire holds roughly 240,000 distinct CDR3 sequences, with 7.5% to 9.5% as singletons. Here the sequenced sample was PBMCs, mostly from graft donor cells, taken 180 days after TCRalphabeta/CD19-depleted stem cell transplant. These receptors all stem from a male patient aged 10 to 17 who had a stem cell transplant for acute lymphoblastic leukemia, so the T cells may come from the graft donor. Both conserved end residues are part of each CDR3. Each record gives: V gene, clone size, J gene, D gene, CDR3 DNA, CDR3 protein. The D gene is left open where the match is weak. Not all rows give a size; the values are once, few, many and, for expanded clones, a class.

V gene: TRBV7-2; clone size: many; J gene: TRBJ1-2; D gene: NA; CDR3 DNA: TGTGCCAGCAGCTTAGTACCTAACTATGGCTACACCTTC; CDR3 protein: CASSLVPNYGYTF
V gene: TRBV19; clone size: NA; J gene: TRBJ2-2; D gene: NA; CDR3 DNA: TGTGCCAGTAGTACCGTTCCGAACACCGGGGAGCTGTTTTTT; CDR3 protein: CASSTVPNTGELFF
V gene: TRBV20-1; clone size: many; J gene: TRBJ2-3; D gene: NA; CDR3 DNA: TGCAGTGCTAATAGCGGCACAGATACGCAGTATTTT; CDR3 protein: CSANSGTDTQYF
V gene: TRBV20-1; clone size: many; J gene: TRBJ2-5; D gene: NA; CDR3 DNA: TGCAGTGCTAGAGCGGGATCGGGAGAGACCCAGTACTTC; CDR3 protein: CSARAGSGETQYF
V gene: TRBV28; clone size: many; J gene: TRBJ1-2; D gene: TRBD1; CDR3 DNA: TGTGCCAGCGTACGGACAGGGTATGGCTACACCTTC; CDR3 protein: CASVRTGYGYTF
V gene: TRBV5-8; clone size: NA; J gene: TRBJ2-2; D gene: NA; CDR3 DNA: TGTGCCAGCAGCTCCCTACAGGGCACCGGGGAGCTGTTTTTT; CDR3 protein: CASSSLQGTGELFF
V gene: TRBV20-1; clone size: many; J gene: TRBJ2-3; D gene: TRBD2; CDR3 DNA: TGCAGTGCTAGGTCGCCGCGACTAGCCCGCACAGATACGCAGTATTTT; CDR3 protein: CSARSPRLARTDTQYF
V gene: TRBV6-5; clone size: NA; J gene: TRBJ2-7; D gene: NA; CDR3 DNA: TGTGCCAGCAGTTCCCCCTTCCGGGGTAAGACTTACGAGCAGTACTTC; CDR3 protein: CASSSPFRGKTYEQYF
V gene: TRBV19; clone size: many; J gene: TRBJ2-7; D gene: TRBD1; CDR3 DNA: TGTGCCAGTAGCATCCGGCCGGGACAGGGGACGCGGAGCGAGCAGTACTTC; CDR3 protein: CASSIRPGQGTRSEQYF
V gene: TRBV20-1; clone size: many; J gene: TRBJ2-7; D gene: NA; CDR3 DNA: TGCAGTGCTAGACTAGTTACTGAGCAGTACTTC; CDR3 protein: CSARLVTEQYF
V gene: TRBV7-2; clone size: many; J gene: TRBJ2-7; D gene: NA; CDR3 DNA: TGTGCCAGCAGCCCCTTTCCCGCCCTTTACGAGCAGTACTTC; CDR3 protein: CASSPFPALYEQYF
V gene: TRBV25-1; clone size: many; J gene: TRBJ2-2; D gene: NA; CDR3 DNA: TGTGCCAGCAGCAAAAGGGGCGGGGAGCTGTTTTTT; CDR3 protein: CASSKRGGELFF
V gene: TRBV5-6; clone size: many; J gene: TRBJ1-4; D gene: TRBD1; CDR3 DNA: TGTGCCAGCAGCTTCGGACAGGTGACTAATGAAAAACTGTTTTTT; CDR3 protein: CASSFGQVTNEKLFF
V gene: TRBV7-8; clone size: NA; J gene: TRBJ1-3; D gene: NA; CDR3 DNA: TGTGCCAGCAGCTTAATCGGTTACACCATATATTTT; CDR3 protein: CASSLIGYTIYF
V gene: TRBV12-3/TRBV12-4; clone size: many; J gene: TRBJ2-1; D gene: NA; CDR3 DNA: TGTGCCAGCAGTTCCTATTCTAGCGATGAGCAGTTCTTC; CDR3 protein: CASSSYSSDEQFF
V gene: TRBV6-4; clone size: few; J gene: TRBJ2-7; D gene: NA; CDR3 DNA: TGTGCCAGCAGTGACCCCCGCGAGCAGTACTTC; CDR3 protein: CASSDPREQYF
V gene: TRBV12-3/TRBV12-4; clone size: few; J gene: TRBJ2-1; D gene: TRBD2; CDR3 DNA: TGTGCCAGCAGAGCCCCGGGACTAGCGAAACGGGGTTCCTACAATGAGCAGTTCTTC; CDR3 protein: CASRAPGLAKRGSYNEQFF
V gene: TRBV5-1; clone size: many; J gene: TRBJ1-6; D gene: TRBD1; CDR3 DNA: TGCGCCAGCAGCCAATGGACAGGGGTGGCTTCACCCCTCCACTTT; CDR3 protein: CASSQWTGVASPLHF
V gene: TRBV5-4; clone size: many; J gene: TRBJ2-1; D gene: NA; CDR3 DNA: TGTGCCAGCAGCCACCCTTTAGGCACGAGGCCCTACAATGAGCAGTTCTTC; CDR3 protein: CASSHPLGTRPYNEQFF
V gene: TRBV6-1; clone size: NA; J gene: TRBJ2-3; D gene: TRBD2; CDR3 DNA: TGTGCCAGCTTAACGACTAGCGGGGACCCTGACACAGATACGCAGTATTTT; CDR3 protein: CASLTTSGDPDTDTQYF
V gene: TRBV24-1; clone size: many; J gene: TRBJ1-5; D gene: NA; CDR3 DNA: TGTGCCACCAGTGATTGGGCGGATCAGCCCCAGCATTTT; CDR3 protein: CATSDWADQPQHF
V gene: TRBV11-2; clone size: many; J gene: TRBJ1-1; D gene: NA; CDR3 DNA: TGTGCCAGCAAAATGACAGGTGGGGTAGAAGCTTTCTTT; CDR3 protein: CASKMTGGVEAFF
V gene: TRBV9; clone size: many; J gene: TRBJ2-6; D gene: TRBD2; CDR3 DNA: TGTGCCAGCAGCGTCGGAGCGGGGGGATCTGGGGCCAACGTCCTGACTTTC; CDR3 protein: CASSVGAGGSGANVLTF
V gene: TRBV5-1; clone size: many; J gene: TRBJ1-2; D gene: NA; CDR3 DNA: TGCGCCAGCAGCTTGAGTCTGAACTATGGCTACACCTTC; CDR3 protein: CASSLSLNYGYTF
V gene: TRBV10-3; clone size: many; J gene: TRBJ2-6; D gene: NA; CDR3 DNA: TGTGCCATCAGTGCAAGACCCTCCTCTGGGGCCAACGTCCTGACTTTC; CDR3 protein: CAISARPSSGANVLTF
V gene: TRBV3-1; clone size: many; J gene: TRBJ1-3; D gene: NA; CDR3 DNA: TGTGCCAGCAGCACTAACCATAGAAACACCATATATTTT; CDR3 protein: CASSTNHRNTIYF
V gene: TRBV20-1; clone size: many; J gene: TRBJ2-7; D gene: TRBD1; CDR3 DNA: TGCAGTGCTAGAGATTCAGAGACAGGGTCGGGTCGGGAGCAGTACTTC; CDR3 protein: CSARDSETGSGREQYF
V gene: TRBV20-1; clone size: many; J gene: TRBJ2-7; D gene: TRBD2; CDR3 DNA: TGCAGTGCTCCGGGACTAGCGGGGAACTACGAGCAGTACTTC; CDR3 protein: CSAPGLAGNYEQYF
V gene: TRBV12-3/TRBV12-4; clone size: many; J gene: TRBJ1-6; D gene: NA; CDR3 DNA: TGTGCCAGCAGGCCTACAGGCACACATAATTCACCCCTCCACTTT; CDR3 protein: CASRPTGTHNSPLHF
V gene: TRBV4-3; clone size: few; J gene: TRBJ1-6; D gene: NA; CDR3 DNA: TGCGCCAGCAGCCAAGATGACGCCAGGACGAGCTCCTATAATTCACCCCTCCACTTT; CDR3 protein: CASSQDDARTSSYNSPLHF
V gene: TRBV29-1; clone size: many; J gene: TRBJ1-1; D gene: TRBD1; CDR3 DNA: TGCAGCGTTAAGACAGGGCAGGGTGAAGCTTTCTTT; CDR3 protein: CSVKTGQGEAFF
V gene: TRBV10-3; clone size: many; J gene: TRBJ2-3; D gene: NA; CDR3 DNA: TGTGCCATCAGTGAGAGGTGGTCGGGGGGCACAGATACGCAGTATTTT; CDR3 protein: CAISERWSGGTDTQYF
V gene: TRBV9; clone size: NA; J gene: TRBJ2-3; D gene: NA; CDR3 DNA: TGTGCCAGCAGCGTGGGGCCCTGGGATACGCAGTATTTT; CDR3 protein: CASSVGPWDTQYF
V gene: TRBV19; clone size: many; J gene: TRBJ1-1; D gene: NA; CDR3 DNA: TGTGCCAGTACAATGCTTGGGGTCATGAACACTGAAGCTTTCTTT; CDR3 protein: CASTMLGVMNTEAFF
V gene: TRBV18; clone size: once; J gene: TRBJ2-6; D gene: NA; CDR3 DNA: TGTGCCAGCTCACCCTTACCACAGGGATCTGGGGCCAACGTCCTGACTTTC; CDR3 protein: CASSPLPQGSGANVLTF
V gene: TRBV6-1; clone size: NA; J gene: TRBJ2-2; D gene: NA; CDR3 DNA: TGTGCCAGCCGGGCCCTAGGGGTAGCACTGAACACCGGGGAGCTGTTTTTT; CDR3 protein: CASRALGVALNTGELFF
V gene: TRBV3-1; clone size: many; J gene: TRBJ2-7; D gene: NA; CDR3 DNA: TGTGCCAGCAGCCAAGTACCTCAGCCTACCTACGAGCAGTACTTC; CDR3 protein: CASSQVPQPTYEQYF
V gene: TRBV4-3; clone size: NA; J gene: TRBJ2-1; D gene: NA; CDR3 DNA: TGCGCCAGCAGCATAATCGGGGTGGGGGTAAATGAGCAGTTCTTC; CDR3 protein: CASSIIGVGVNEQFF
V gene: TRBV5-4; clone size: NA; J gene: TRBJ2-5; D gene: NA; CDR3 DNA: TGTGCCAGCAGCCACGGACGGAACCAAGAGACCCAGTACTTC; CDR3 protein: CASSHGRNQETQYF
V gene: TRBV6-6; clone size: many; J gene: TRBJ2-7; D gene: NA; CDR3 DNA: TGTGCCAGCAGTTTCGGCAGCTTCTGGGAGCAGTACTTC; CDR3 protein: CASSFGSFWEQYF
V gene: TRBV19; clone size: many; J gene: TRBJ1-1; D gene: NA; CDR3 DNA: TGTGCCAGTTCGACATCAAAAAAGGGCACTGAAGCTTTCTTT; CDR3 protein: CASSTSKKGTEAFF
V gene: TRBV6-2/TRBV6-3; clone size: many; J gene: TRBJ2-3; D gene: NA; CDR3 DNA: TGTGCCAGCCCGGGGGACGGTCCTAGGGATACGCAGTATTTT; CDR3 protein: CASPGDGPRDTQYF
V gene: TRBV19; clone size: many; J gene: TRBJ1-2; D gene: NA; CDR3 DNA: TGTGCCAGTACCACCCGGGGCTATGGCTACACCTTC; CDR3 protein: CASTTRGYGYTF
V gene: TRBV4-3; clone size: many; J gene: TRBJ2-3; D gene: NA; CDR3 DNA: TGCGCCAGCAGCCAAGAGGGGAGCGGATCCACAGATACGCAGTATTTT; CDR3 protein: CASSQEGSGSTDTQYF
V gene: TRBV7-2; clone size: many; J gene: TRBJ2-1; D gene: NA; CDR3 DNA: TGTGCCAGCAGCTTAGGGGGGTTTGCTGAGCAGTTCTTC; CDR3 protein: CASSLGGFAEQFF
V gene: TRBV5-1; clone size: NA; J gene: TRBJ2-7; D gene: TRBD2; CDR3 DNA: TGCGCCAGCAGCTTGGTGGCGACTAGCGGGAGTTCCTACGAGCAGTACTTC; CDR3 protein: CASSLVATSGSSYEQYF
V gene: TRBV20-1; clone size: many; J gene: TRBJ1-5; D gene: TRBD1; CDR3 DNA: TGCAGTGCAGTGCTTAAGGGGGCGATGAGCAATCAGCCCCAGCATTTT; CDR3 protein: CSAVLKGAMSNQPQHF
V gene: TRBV3-1; clone size: many; J gene: TRBJ1-4; D gene: TRBD1; CDR3 DNA: TGTGCCAGCAGCCTACGAACAGGGGCCGTTGATGAAAAACTGTTTTTT; CDR3 protein: CASSLRTGAVDEKLFF
V gene: TRBV5-6; clone size: NA; J gene: TRBJ1-1; D gene: NA; CDR3 DNA: TGTGCCAGCAGCTTTCAGAACACTGACGCTTTCTTT; CDR3 protein: CASSFQNTDAFF
V gene: TRBV7-9; clone size: few; J gene: TRBJ1-3; D gene: TRBD1; CDR3 DNA: TGTGCCAGCAGCTCGTTCGAGACAGGGAGAAACACCATATATTTT; CDR3 protein: CASSSFETGRNTIYF
V gene: TRBV5-4; clone size: many; J gene: TRBJ2-5; D gene: NA; CDR3 DNA: TGTGCCAGCAGCTTGTCTCCAGCTTCCCAGACCCAGTACTTC; CDR3 protein: CASSLSPASQTQYF